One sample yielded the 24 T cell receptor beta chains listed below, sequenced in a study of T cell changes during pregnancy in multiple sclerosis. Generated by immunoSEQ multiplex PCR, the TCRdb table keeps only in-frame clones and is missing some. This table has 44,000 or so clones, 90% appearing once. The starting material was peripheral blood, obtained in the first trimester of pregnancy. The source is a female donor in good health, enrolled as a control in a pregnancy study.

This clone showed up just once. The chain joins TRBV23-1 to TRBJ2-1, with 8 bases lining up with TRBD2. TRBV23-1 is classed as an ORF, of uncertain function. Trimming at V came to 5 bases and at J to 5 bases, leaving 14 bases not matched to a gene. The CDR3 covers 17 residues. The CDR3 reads CASSVGLEYRTDNEQFF. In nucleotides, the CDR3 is TGCGCCAGCAGTGTGGGACTAGAATATCGGACAGACAATGAGCAGTTCTTC.

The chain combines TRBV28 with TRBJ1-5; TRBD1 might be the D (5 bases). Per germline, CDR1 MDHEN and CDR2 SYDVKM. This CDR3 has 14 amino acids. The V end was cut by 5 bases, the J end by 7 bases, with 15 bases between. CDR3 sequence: CASSLGGSNQPQHF. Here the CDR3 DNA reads TGTGCCAGCAGTCTCGGGGGGAGTAACCAGCCCCAGCATTTT. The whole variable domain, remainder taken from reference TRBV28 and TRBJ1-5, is DVKVTQSSRYLVKRTGEKVFLECVQDMDHENMFWYRQDPGLGLRLIYFSYDVKMKEKGDIPEGYSVSREKKERFSLILESASTNQTSMYLCASSLGGSNQPQHFGDGTRLSIL.

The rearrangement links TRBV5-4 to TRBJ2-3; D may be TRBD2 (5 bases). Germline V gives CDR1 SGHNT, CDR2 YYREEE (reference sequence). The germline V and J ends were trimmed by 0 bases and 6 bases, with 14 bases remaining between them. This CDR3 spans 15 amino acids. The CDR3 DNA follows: TGTGCCAGCAGCTTGGCCCCCGGGTCGGGGGATACGCAGTATTTT. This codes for CASSLAPGSGDTQYF.

CDR3 nucleotides: TGTGCCAGTAGCGTCCTTCAGGGGGCAGGTGGCTACACCTTC. It specifies CASSVLQGAGGYTF. V gene TRBV19 combines with J gene TRBJ1-2; 8 bases map to TRBD1. Germline CDR1 and CDR2: LNHDA and SQIVND (reference sequence). The CDR3 covers 14 residues. The J segment lost 7 bases and the V segment lost 6 bases, leaving 10 bases of the junction unmatched.

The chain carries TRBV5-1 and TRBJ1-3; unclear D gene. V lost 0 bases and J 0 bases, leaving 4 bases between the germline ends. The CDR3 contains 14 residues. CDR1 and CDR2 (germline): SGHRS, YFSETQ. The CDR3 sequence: CASSLGNSGNTIYF. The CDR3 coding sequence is TGCGCCAGCAGCTTGGGTAACTCTGGAAACACCATATATTTT.

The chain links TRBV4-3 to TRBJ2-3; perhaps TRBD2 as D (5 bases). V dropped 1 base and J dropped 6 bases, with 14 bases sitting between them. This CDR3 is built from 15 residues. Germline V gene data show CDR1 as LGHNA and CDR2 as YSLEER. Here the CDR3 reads CASSQGASISDTQYF. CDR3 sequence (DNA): TGCGCCAGCAGCCAAGGGGCTAGCATCTCGGATACGCAGTATTTT.

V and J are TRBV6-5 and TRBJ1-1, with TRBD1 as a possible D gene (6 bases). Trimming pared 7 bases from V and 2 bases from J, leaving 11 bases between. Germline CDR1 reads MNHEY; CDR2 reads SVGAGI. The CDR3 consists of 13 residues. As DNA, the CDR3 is TGTGCCAGCATGTTACAGGGTAACACTGAAGCTTTCTTT. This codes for CASMLQGNTEAFF.

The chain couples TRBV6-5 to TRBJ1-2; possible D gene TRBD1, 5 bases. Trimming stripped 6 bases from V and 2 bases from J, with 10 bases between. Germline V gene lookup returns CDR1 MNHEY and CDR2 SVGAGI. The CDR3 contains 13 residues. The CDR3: CASRSTANYGYTF. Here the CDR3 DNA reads TGTGCCAGCAGGTCGACAGCAAACTATGGCTACACCTTC.

In DNA, the CDR3 is TGTGCCACCAGCAGCGATCGACTAGCGGGAGGGAGCTACAATGAGCAGTTCTTC. Translating it yields CATSSDRLAGGSYNEQFF. The rearrangement links TRBV15 to TRBJ2-1, with 14 bases lining up with TRBD2. V shed 3 bases and J 3 bases; nucleotides not matched to a gene: 7. Per the germline V gene, CDR1 is LNHNV and CDR2 is YYDKDF (reference sequence). The CDR3 sequence is 18 residues long.

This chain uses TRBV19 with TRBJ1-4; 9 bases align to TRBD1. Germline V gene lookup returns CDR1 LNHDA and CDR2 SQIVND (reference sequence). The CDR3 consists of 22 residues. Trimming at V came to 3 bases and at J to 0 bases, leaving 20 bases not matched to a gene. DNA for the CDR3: TGTGCCAGTAGTATCCATTCGTCCCTCGGGACAGGGTCGTCGGCAACTAATGAAAAACTGTTTTTT. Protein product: CASSIHSSLGTGSSATNEKLFF.

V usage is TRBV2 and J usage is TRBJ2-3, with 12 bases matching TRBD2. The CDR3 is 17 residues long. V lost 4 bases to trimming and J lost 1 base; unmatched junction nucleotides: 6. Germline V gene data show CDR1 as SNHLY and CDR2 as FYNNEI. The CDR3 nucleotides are TGTGCCAGCAGTGGGTCTAGCGGGGGGGTCGGCACAGATACGCAGTATTTT. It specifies CASSGSSGGVGTDTQYF.

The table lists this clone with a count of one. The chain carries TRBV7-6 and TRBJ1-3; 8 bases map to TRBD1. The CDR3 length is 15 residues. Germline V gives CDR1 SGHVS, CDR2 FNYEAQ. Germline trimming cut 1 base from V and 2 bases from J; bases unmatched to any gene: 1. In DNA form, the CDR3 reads TGTGCCAGCAGCTTAGTGACAGGGGCTGGAAACACCATATATTTT. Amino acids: CASSLVTGAGNTIYF.

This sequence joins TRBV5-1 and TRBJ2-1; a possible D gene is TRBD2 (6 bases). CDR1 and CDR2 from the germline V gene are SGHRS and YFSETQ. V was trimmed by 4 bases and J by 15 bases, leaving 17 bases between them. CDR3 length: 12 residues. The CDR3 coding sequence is TGCGCCAGCAGCGTCCGGGCGGGGCCTCTGTTCTTC. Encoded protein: CASSVRAGPLFF.

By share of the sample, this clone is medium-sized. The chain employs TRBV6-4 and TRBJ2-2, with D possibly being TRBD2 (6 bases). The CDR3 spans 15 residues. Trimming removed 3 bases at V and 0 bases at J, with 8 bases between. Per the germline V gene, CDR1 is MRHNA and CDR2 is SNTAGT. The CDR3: CASSETGANTGELFF. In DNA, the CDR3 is TGTGCCAGCAGTGAGACGGGAGCGAACACCGGGGAGCTGTTTTTT.

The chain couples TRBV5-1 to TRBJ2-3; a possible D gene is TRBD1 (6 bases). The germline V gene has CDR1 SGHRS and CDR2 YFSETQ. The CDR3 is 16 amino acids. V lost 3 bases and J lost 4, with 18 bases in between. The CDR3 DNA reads TGCGCCAGCAGCTGGTCCAGCCGACAGGAGTCAGATACGCAGTATTTT. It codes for CASSWSSRQESDTQYF.

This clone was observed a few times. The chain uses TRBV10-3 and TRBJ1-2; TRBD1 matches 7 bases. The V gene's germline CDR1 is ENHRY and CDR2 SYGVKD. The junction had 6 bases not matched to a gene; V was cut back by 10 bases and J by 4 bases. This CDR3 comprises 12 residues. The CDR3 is CATQGTLYGYTF. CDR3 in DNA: TGTGCCACACAGGGGACTCTCTATGGCTACACCTTC.

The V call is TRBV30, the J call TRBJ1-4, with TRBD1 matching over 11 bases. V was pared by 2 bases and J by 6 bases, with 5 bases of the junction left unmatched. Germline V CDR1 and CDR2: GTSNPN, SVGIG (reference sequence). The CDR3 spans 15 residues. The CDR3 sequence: CAWSRPGQGDEKLFF. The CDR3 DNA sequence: TGTGCCTGGAGTCGACCGGGACAGGGGGATGAAAAACTGTTTTTT.

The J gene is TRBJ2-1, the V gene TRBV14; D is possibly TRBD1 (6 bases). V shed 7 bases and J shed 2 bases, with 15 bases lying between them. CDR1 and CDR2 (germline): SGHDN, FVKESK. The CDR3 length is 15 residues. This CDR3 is CASNDRGSPYNEQFF. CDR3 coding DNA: TGTGCCAGCAACGATAGGGGGAGTCCCTACAATGAGCAGTTCTTC.

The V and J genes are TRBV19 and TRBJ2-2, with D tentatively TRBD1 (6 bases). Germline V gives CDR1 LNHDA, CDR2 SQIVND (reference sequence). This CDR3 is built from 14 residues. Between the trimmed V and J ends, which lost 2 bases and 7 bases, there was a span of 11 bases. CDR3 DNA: TGTGCCAGTAGTATACCACAGGGTCACGGGGAGCTGTTTTTT. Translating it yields CASSIPQGHGELFF.

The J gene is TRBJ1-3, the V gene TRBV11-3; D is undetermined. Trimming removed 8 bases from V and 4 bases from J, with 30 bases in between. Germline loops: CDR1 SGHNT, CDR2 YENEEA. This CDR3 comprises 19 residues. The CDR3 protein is CASAIRSLTIRLEGNTIYF. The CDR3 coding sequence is TGTGCCAGCGCGATTCGATCCCTTACGATTCGACTAGAGGGAAACACCATATATTTT.

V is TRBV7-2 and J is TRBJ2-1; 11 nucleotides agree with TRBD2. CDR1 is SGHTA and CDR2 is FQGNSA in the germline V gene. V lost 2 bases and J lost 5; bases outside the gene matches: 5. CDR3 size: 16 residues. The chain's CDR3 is CASSLRSGLADNEQFF. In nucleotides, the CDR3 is TGTGCCAGCAGCTTACGATCGGGACTAGCGGACAATGAGCAGTTCTTC.

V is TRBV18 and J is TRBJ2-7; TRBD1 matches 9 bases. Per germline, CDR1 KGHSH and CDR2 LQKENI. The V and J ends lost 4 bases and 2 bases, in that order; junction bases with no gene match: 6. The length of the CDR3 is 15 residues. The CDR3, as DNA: TGTGCCAGCTCACAAACCGGGACAGGGACCTACGAGCAGTACTTC. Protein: CASSQTGTGTYEQYF.

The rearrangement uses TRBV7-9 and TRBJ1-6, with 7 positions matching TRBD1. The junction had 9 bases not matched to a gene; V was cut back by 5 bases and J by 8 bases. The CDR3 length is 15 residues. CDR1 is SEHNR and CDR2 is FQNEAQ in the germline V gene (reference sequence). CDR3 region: CASSPDRPGDSPLHF. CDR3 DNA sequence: TGTGCCAGCAGCCCGGACAGGCCGGGGGATTCACCCCTCCACTTT.

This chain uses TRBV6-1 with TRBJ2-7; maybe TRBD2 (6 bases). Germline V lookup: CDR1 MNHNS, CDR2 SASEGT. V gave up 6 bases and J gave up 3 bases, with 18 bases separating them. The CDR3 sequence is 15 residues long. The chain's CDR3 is CASRRDGVGGYEQYF. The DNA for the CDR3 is TGTGCCAGCAGGCGAGATGGGGTGGGGGGCTACGAGCAGTACTTC.